A selection of T cell receptor beta chains follows, all from one sample in a study of T cells in Graves' hyperthyroidism and ophthalmopathy. TCRdb reprocessed the multiplex PCR reads with MiXCR, giving one entry per CDR3 protein. The sample has about 600,000 distinct CDR3 sequences, 12% to 15% seen once. Source material: blood. The receptor set was obtained from a woman aged 18 to 35 with Graves' ophthalmopathy. The CDR3 runs from the conserved cysteine through the conserved F or W. A D gene is named only where the DNA matches it firmly. The size field is filled for only some rows; it gives once, few, many or a size class.

abundance	j_gene	d_gene	v_gene	CDR3nt	CDR3aa
.	TRBJ1-1	.	TRBV20-1	TGCAGTGCTAGCGTTCAGATGAACACTGAAGCTTTCTTT	CSASVQMNTEAFF
.	TRBJ2-1	.	TRBV24-1	TGTGCCACCCGCTCCGCGGGAACCAATGAGCAGTTCTTC	CATRSAGTNEQFF
many	TRBJ2-7	.	TRBV24-1	TGTGCCACCAGTGGGGGCCTAGCCGAAGAGCAGTACTTC	CATSGGLAEEQYF
many	TRBJ2-3	TRBD2	TRBV28	TGTGCCAGCAGTTACGCGGGGGTTAGTGATACGCAGTATTTT	CASSYAGVSDTQYF
many	TRBJ2-1	.	TRBV9	TGTGCCAGCAGCGTAGCTCCGGGCAGGGGCTCCTACAATGAGCAGTTCTTC	CASSVAPGRGSYNEQFF
many	TRBJ2-1	.	TRBV7-2	TGTGCCAGCAGCCCTCAGGGGATTGAGCAGTTCTTC	CASSPQGIEQFF
many	TRBJ2-5	TRBD2	TRBV6-6	TGTGCCAGCAGTTACGCCAGCGGGAGGAGCACAGAGACCCAGTACTTC	CASSYASGRSTETQYF
.	TRBJ2-7	TRBD2	TRBV6-1	TGTGCCAGCAGCGCTGGGACTAGCGGGGCCACGGAGCAGTACTTC	CASSAGTSGATEQYF
few	TRBJ2-2	.	TRBV3-1	TGTGCCAGCAGCCAAGAAGAATGGACCCAACCCGGGGAGCTGTTTTTT	CASSQEEWTQPGELFF
many	TRBJ2-1	.	TRBV9	TGTGCCAGCAGCGCCAGGGTATACAATGAGCAGTTCTTC	CASSARVYNEQFF
many	TRBJ2-1	.	TRBV7-3	TGTGCCAGCAGCCTCAGGGGAAATCCCTACAATGAGCAGTTCTTC	CASSLRGNPYNEQFF
many	TRBJ1-2	.	TRBV7-2	TGTGCCAGCAGCAAAGAAGGGGGTAGAAACTATGGCTACACCTTC	CASSKEGGRNYGYTF
few	TRBJ1-2	TRBD1	TRBV20-1	TGCAGTGCCGGGGGGACAGCTTATAACTATGGCTACACCTTC	CSAGGTAYNYGYTF
many	TRBJ1-1	TRBD1	TRBV29-1	TGCAGCGTTGATACAGGGGGCAGGGCTGAAGCTTTCTTT	CSVDTGGRAEAFF
many	TRBJ1-1	.	TRBV20-1	TGCAGTCCCTCCAACACTGAAGCTTTCTTT	CSPSNTEAFF
many	TRBJ2-7	.	TRBV18	TGTGCCAGCTCTTCTGAATACGAGCAGTACTTC	CASSSEYEQYF
.	TRBJ2-7	TRBD1	TRBV19	TGTGCCAGTAGTACCGACCCGGACAGGTCCCTCTACGAGCAGTACTTC	CASSTDPDRSLYEQYF